The rows below give T cell receptor beta chains drawn from one sample of a study of response to subunit inactivated influenza vaccine. TCRdb recomputed calls from the RT-PCR reads with MiXCR, one row per CDR3 protein. The sample consists of around 570,000 distinct CDR3 sequences, 11% of them appearing once. These same records also appear under a second study, on T cells expressing NK-cell markers.

Specimen: PBMCs from blood, collected on the day of vaccination. The receptor source for this set is a man aged 50-60 years who received an inactivated influenza vaccine. The CDR3 runs from the conserved cysteine through the conserved F or W. The D gene is left open where the match is weak. For some rows the clone size is stated as once, few or many, or as a class when expanded; others skip it.

TRBJ1-3,many,.,TRBV28,TGTGCCAGCAGTTTTGGGAGCGTCGGCGGAAACACCATATATTTT,CASSFGSVGGNTIYF
TRBJ2-7,.,.,TRBV5-1,TGCGCCAGCAGCTTGGACCCCCAAGGAACCTACGAGCAGTACTTC,CASSLDPQGTYEQYF
TRBJ1-3,few,.,TRBV9,TGTGCCAGCAGCCCCACAGTCGATGCTGTAAACACCATATATTTT,CASSPTVDAVNTIYF
TRBJ1-2,.,.,TRBV11-2,TGTGCCAGCAGCTTAGCCCCCTGGGATGGCTACACCTTC,CASSLAPWDGYTF
TRBJ2-5,.,.,TRBV7-2,TGTGCCAGCAGCTTGTCCAAGAAGGGGACCCAGTACTTC,CASSLSKKGTQYF
TRBJ2-7,few,.,TRBV24-1,TGTGCCACCAGTGCCCATCACGAGCACGAGCAGTACTTC,CATSAHHEHEQYF
TRBJ2-1,.,TRBD2,TRBV12-3/TRBV12-4,TGTGCCAGCAGGGGACTAACAGACGTCGATGAGCAGTTCTTC,CASRGLTDVDEQFF
TRBJ1-5,.,.,TRBV24-1,TGTGCCACCAGTGACCAGGGCGGCCGCAATCAGCCCCAGCATTTT,CATSDQGGRNQPQHF
TRBJ2-1,few,.,TRBV7-2,TGTGCCAGCAGAGTCTACAATGAGCAGTTCTTC,CASRVYNEQFF
TRBJ2-1,few,.,TRBV7-9,TGTGCCAGCAGCCAACTACAGGGTAGTCGGAACGAGCAGTTCTTC,CASSQLQGSRNEQFF
TRBJ1-2,.,.,TRBV20-1,TGCAGTGCCCTGGACGGCCCTAATGGCTACACCTTC,CSALDGPNGYTF
TRBJ2-7,.,.,TRBV7-9,TGTGCCAGCAGCTCCTCCACAGGGAACTCCTACGAGCAGTACTTC,CASSSSTGNSYEQYF
TRBJ2-7,.,TRBD1,TRBV12-3/TRBV12-4,TGTGCCAGCAGCTCTGGGCCAGGGGGAACCTACGAGCAGTACTTC,CASSSGPGGTYEQYF
TRBJ2-7,few,TRBD1,TRBV19,TGTGCCAGTAGTTCCACAGGGGTTTCCTACGAGCAGTACTTC,CASSSTGVSYEQYF
TRBJ2-3,few,.,TRBV7-6,TGTGCCAGCAGCTTGTCGCGGATAGGATTCACAGATACGCAGTATTTT,CASSLSRIGFTDTQYF
TRBJ2-3,few,.,TRBV28,TGTGCCAGCAAGAAAGCTAGGTCATCAGATACGCAGTATTTT,CASKKARSSDTQYF
TRBJ2-3,.,.,TRBV20-1,TGCAGTGCTAGAGCGCACCTCCCGACGGCACCAGATACGCAGTATTTT,CSARAHLPTAPDTQYF
TRBJ2-1,few,TRBD1,TRBV20-1,TGCAGTGCTAGAGAGACAGGGAGAACTGTCTACAATGAGCAGTTCTTC,CSARETGRTVYNEQFF
TRBJ1-1,.,.,TRBV29-1,TGCAGCGTTGTGGTGGCTGAAGCTTTCTTT,CSVVVAEAFF
TRBJ1-5,few,.,TRBV10-3,TGTGCCATCAGTGAGTCGGGGGCTAGCAATCAGCCCCAGCATTTT,CAISESGASNQPQHF
TRBJ2-2,few,.,TRBV5-5,TGTGCCAGCAGCTTGGCAGGGGTAATGGGGGAGCTGTTTTTT,CASSLAGVMGELFF
TRBJ2-7,few,.,TRBV10-1,TGCGCCAGCAGGGACCGTTACGCCTACGAGCAGTACTTC,CASRDRYAYEQYF
TRBJ2-3,.,.,TRBV5-6,TGTGCCAGCAGCCTACCGGGGAGCACAGATACGCAGTATTTT,CASSLPGSTDTQYF
TRBJ2-6,.,TRBD1,TRBV6-1,TGTGCCAGCAGTGAAGGACAGGGGGCGCCCCCTGGGGCCAACGTCCTGACTTTC,CASSEGQGAPPGANVLTF
TRBJ2-7,.,.,TRBV12-3/TRBV12-4,TGTGCCAGCAGTTTCACCAAGGGGGAGCAGTACTTC,CASSFTKGEQYF
TRBJ2-7,.,.,TRBV5-5,TGTGCCAGCAGCTTGGTGGGGGAAAGACAGCAGTACTTC,CASSLVGERQQYF
TRBJ2-5,.,.,TRBV20-1,TGCAGTGCTAGAGATGAGTGGTTGCAAGAGACCCAGTACTTC,CSARDEWLQETQYF
TRBJ2-6,.,TRBD1,TRBV6-5,TGTGCCAGCATTAGAGGGGGCGCTGGGGCCAACGTCCTGACTTTC,CASIRGGAGANVLTF
TRBJ1-1,few,TRBD1,TRBV7-3,TGTGCCAGCAGCATTAGCGGACAGGGGGCGGAAGCTTTCTTT,CASSISGQGAEAFF
TRBJ2-7,few,.,TRBV14,TGTGCCAGCAGCCAAGACCGGGTTGTGCAGTACTTC,CASSQDRVVQYF
TRBJ1-2,few,.,TRBV24-1,TGTGCCACCAGTCCCTCGGGAGACCTCGTGAGACGTGGCTACACCTTC,CATSPSGDLVRRGYTF
TRBJ1-1,.,.,TRBV7-9,TGTGCCAGCAGCTTAGGAGTCCCAGGGGTTACTGAAGCTTTCTTT,CASSLGVPGVTEAFF
TRBJ2-2,many,TRBD1,TRBV28,TGTGCCAGCAGCAAGATGACAGGGTTGTCCGGGGAGCTGTTTTTT,CASSKMTGLSGELFF
TRBJ1-6,few,TRBD1,TRBV5-1,TGCGCCAGCAGCTCCGCGGGACAGCCGTGGAATTCACCCCTCCACTTT,CASSSAGQPWNSPLHF
TRBJ1-4,few,TRBD1,TRBV20-1,TGCAGTGCTAGAGACAGGGGGACCGTGGGAAAACTGTTTTTT,CSARDRGTVGKLFF
TRBJ2-3,few,TRBD2,TRBV3-1,TGTGCCAGCAGCTCCCTTGGGGCGGGGGGGCCCACAGATACGCAGTATTTT,CASSSLGAGGPTDTQYF
TRBJ2-3,.,TRBD1,TRBV5-1,TGCGCCAGCAGCTCCTGGACAGGGGTGGCAGATACGCAGTATTTT,CASSSWTGVADTQYF
TRBJ2-1,.,.,TRBV3-1,TGTGCCAGCAGTAAGGGGGGGGGAATTTACAATGAGCAGTTCTTC,CASSKGGGIYNEQFF
TRBJ2-3,many,.,TRBV29-1,TGCAGCGTCTGGGAACAGAACACAGATACGCAGTATTTT,CSVWEQNTDTQYF
TRBJ2-1,.,.,TRBV30,TGTGCCTGGCTCAGATTCTCCTACAATGAGCAGTTCTTC,CAWLRFSYNEQFF
TRBJ2-6,few,.,TRBV7-9,TGTGCCAGCAGCTTAGAGATCGGGGCCAACGTCCTGACTTTC,CASSLEIGANVLTF
TRBJ2-3,.,TRBD1,TRBV6-2/TRBV6-3,TGTGCCAGCAGTTACCGGACAGGGAGTAGGACAGATACGCAGTATTTT,CASSYRTGSRTDTQYF
TRBJ2-1,many,TRBD1,TRBV5-6,TGTGCCAGCAGCTCCTACGGACAGGGGTTCAATGAGCAGTTCTTC,CASSSYGQGFNEQFF
TRBJ2-6,few,.,TRBV4-2,TGTGCCAGCAGCCAAGATCAATGGGTGGGGGCCAACGTCCTGACTTTC,CASSQDQWVGANVLTF
TRBJ2-3,many,.,TRBV5-1,TGCGCCAGCAGCTCGGGCAGGGACCAAAGAACAGATACGCAGTATTTT,CASSSGRDQRTDTQYF
TRBJ1-2,few,TRBD1,TRBV12-5,TGTGCTAGTGGTTTGGTTGTGGACAGGGGGCTTCTCTATGGCTACACCTTC,CASGLVVDRGLLYGYTF
TRBJ1-2,.,.,TRBV5-1,TGCGCCAGCAGCTTGGACACTTTTGGCTACACCTTC,CASSLDTFGYTF
TRBJ2-1,.,TRBD1,TRBV5-1,TGCGCCAGCAGCTTCGGACAGGCGAAAGTCAATGAGCAGTTCTTC,CASSFGQAKVNEQFF
TRBJ2-5,.,.,TRBV20-1,TGCAGTGCTAGAAGGGACGCAGAGACCCAGTACTTC,CSARRDAETQYF
TRBJ2-5,few,.,TRBV20-1,TGCAGTGCTAGTCTGGGACGGAAGGAGACCCAGTACTTC,CSASLGRKETQYF
TRBJ2-5,few,TRBD1,TRBV10-3,TGTGCCATCACGGCGTCGACAGGGGAGACCCAGTACTTC,CAITASTGETQYF
TRBJ2-2,many,TRBD1,TRBV7-8,TGTGCCAGCAGCCAGCGGGACAGGGCGGCCGGCACCGGGGAGCTGTTTTTT,CASSQRDRAAGTGELFF